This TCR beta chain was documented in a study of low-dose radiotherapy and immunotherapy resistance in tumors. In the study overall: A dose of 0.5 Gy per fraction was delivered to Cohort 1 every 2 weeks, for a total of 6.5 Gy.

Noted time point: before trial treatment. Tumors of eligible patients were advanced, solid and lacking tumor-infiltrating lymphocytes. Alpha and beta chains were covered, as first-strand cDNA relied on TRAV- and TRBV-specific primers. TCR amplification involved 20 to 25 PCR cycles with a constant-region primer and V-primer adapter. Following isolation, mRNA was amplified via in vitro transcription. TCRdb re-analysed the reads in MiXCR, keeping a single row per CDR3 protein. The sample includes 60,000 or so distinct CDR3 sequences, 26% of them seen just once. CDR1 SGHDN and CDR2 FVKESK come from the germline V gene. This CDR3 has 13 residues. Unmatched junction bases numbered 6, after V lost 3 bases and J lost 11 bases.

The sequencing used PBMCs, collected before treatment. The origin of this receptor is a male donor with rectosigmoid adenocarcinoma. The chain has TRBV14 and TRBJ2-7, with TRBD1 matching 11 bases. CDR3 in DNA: TGTGCCAGCAGCCATTTGGACAGGGGGCGGAAGTACTTC. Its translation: CASSHLDRGRKYF.